The sequence of this T cell receptor beta chain was determined in a study of T cells in women clearing cervical HPV infection. CDR3 length: 15 residues. Per the germline V gene, CDR1 is ENHRY and CDR2 is SYGVKD. J lost 4 bases, V lost 4 bases, and 7 bases had no gene match. The repertoire was sequenced with immunoSEQ multiplex PCR; TCRdb's copy has only in-frame clones and lacks some. Seen in this sample are about 32,000 clones; the ten most common clones hold around 4%. On this clone itself: Its matching antigen is unknown. The read is 3 residues too short to cover the CDR3 end, so that end is filled in from the germline J gene.

Findings and caveats of the study: It is unknown whether associations predate infection; no effector/memory or HPV-specific sorting. CIN3+ cases had significantly higher TCR richness than controls; evenness did not differ.

This chain links TRBV10-3 with TRBJ2-7; TRBD1 aligns across 10 bases. What was sequenced was blood buffy coat. The TCR was taken from a woman aged 18 to 75 with a cervical HPV16 infection that either progressed to CIN3+ or cleared (not recorded which). The part of the CDR3 DNA that was read is TGTGCCATCAGTGGTATGGACAGGGGGGGGTACGAG. Encoded protein: CAISGMDRGGYE. The full-length CDR3 reads as CAISGMDRGGYEQYF.